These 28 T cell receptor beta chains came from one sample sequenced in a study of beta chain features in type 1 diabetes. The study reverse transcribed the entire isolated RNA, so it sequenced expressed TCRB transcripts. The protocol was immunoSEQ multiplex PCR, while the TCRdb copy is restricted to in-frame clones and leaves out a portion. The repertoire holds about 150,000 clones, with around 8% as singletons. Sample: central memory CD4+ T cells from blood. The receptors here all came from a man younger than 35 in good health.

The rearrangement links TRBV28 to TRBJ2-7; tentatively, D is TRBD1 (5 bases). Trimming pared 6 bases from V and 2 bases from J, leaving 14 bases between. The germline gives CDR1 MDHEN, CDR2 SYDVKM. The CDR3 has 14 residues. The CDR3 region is CASSSPGHTYEQYF. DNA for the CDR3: TGTGCCAGCAGCTCCCCAGGGCACACCTACGAGCAGTACTTC.

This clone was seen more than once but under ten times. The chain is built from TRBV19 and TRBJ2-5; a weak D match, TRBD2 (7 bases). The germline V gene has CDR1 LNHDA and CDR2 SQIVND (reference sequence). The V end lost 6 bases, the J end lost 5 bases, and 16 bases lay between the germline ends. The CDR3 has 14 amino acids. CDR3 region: CASRQRGAGETQYF. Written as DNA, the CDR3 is TGTGCCAGTAGACAACGGGGGGCGGGGGAGACCCAGTACTTC.

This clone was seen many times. The CDR3 is CASSEEPGVYEQYF. As DNA, the CDR3 is TGTGCCAGCAGCGAAGAGCCGGGTGTATACGAGCAGTACTTC. V usage is TRBV7-2 and J usage is TRBJ2-7, with no clear D. The V end was cut by 5 bases, the J end by 4 bases, with 15 bases between. CDR1 is SGHTA, CDR2 FQGNSA, per germline. The CDR3 covers 14 residues.

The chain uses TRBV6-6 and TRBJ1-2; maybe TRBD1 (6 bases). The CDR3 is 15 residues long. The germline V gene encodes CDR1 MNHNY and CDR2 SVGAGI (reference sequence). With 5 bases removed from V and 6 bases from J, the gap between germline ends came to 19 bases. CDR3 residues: CASSTEVQGMNGYTF. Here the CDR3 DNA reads TGTGCCAGCAGTACCGAGGTACAGGGAATGAATGGCTACACCTTC.

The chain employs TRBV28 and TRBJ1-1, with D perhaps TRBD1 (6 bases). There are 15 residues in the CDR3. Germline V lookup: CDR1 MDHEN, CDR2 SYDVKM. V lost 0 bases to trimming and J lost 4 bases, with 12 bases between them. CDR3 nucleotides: TGTGCCAGCAGTTTATGGAGAACAGGGCTCACTGAAGCTTTCTTT. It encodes CASSLWRTGLTEAFF.

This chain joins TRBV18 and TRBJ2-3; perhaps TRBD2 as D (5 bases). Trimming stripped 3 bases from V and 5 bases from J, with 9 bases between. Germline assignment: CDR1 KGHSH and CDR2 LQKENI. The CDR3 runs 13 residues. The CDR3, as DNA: TGTGCCAGCTCACCGACTAACGGAGATACGCAGTATTTT. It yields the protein CASSPTNGDTQYF.

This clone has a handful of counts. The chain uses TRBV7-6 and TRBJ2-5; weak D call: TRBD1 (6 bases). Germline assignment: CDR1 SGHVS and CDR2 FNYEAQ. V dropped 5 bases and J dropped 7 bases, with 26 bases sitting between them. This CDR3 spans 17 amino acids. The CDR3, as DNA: TGTGCCAGCAGCACTATGCAGGGGCAGGGGATTAGCGTGACCCAGTACTTC. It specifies CASSTMQGQGISVTQYF.

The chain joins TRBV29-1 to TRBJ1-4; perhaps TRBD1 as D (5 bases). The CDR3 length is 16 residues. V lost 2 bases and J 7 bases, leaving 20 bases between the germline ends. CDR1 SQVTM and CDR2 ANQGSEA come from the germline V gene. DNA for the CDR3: TGCAGCGTTGAACCTGTGGGGGGGAACCTTGGTGAAAAACTGTTTTTT. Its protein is CSVEPVGGNLGEKLFF.

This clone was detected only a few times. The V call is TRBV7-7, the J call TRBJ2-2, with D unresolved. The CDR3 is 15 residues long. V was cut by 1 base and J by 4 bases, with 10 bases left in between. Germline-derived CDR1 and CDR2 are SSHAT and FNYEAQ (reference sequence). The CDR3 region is CASSLGVRSTGELFF. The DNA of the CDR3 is TGTGCCAGCAGCTTAGGTGTCAGAAGCACCGGGGAGCTGTTTTTT.

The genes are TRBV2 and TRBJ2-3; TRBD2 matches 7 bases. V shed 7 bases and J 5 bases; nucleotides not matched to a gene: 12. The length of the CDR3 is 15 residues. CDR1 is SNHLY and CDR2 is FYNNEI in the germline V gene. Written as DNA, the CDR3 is TGTGCCAGCACCGCCCCAGCGGGACCAGGAGATACGCAGTATTTT. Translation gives CASTAPAGPGDTQYF.

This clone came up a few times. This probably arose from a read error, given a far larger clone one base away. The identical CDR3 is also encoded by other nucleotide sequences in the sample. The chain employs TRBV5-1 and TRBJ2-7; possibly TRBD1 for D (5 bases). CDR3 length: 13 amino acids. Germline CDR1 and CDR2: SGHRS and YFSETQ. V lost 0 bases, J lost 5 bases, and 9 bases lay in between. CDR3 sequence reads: CASSLVGHHEQYF. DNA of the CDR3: TGCGCCAGCAGCTTGGTGGGGCACCACGAGCAGTACTTC.

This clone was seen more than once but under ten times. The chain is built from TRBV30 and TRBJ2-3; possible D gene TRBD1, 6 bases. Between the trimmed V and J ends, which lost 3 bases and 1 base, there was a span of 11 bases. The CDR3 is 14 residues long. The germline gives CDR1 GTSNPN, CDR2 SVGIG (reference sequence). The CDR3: CAWRGGDRTDTQYF. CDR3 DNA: TGTGCCTGGAGAGGGGGAGATCGCACAGATACGCAGTATTTT.

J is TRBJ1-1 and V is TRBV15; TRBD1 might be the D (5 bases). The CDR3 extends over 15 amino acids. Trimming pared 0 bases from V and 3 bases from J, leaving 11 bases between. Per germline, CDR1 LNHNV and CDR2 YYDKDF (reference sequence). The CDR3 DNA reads TGTGCCACCAGCAGAGACGGGACTGGCGACACTGAAGCTTTCTTT. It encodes CATSRDGTGDTEAFF.

CDR3 in amino acids: CASSHVVAETQYF. In nucleotides, the CDR3 is TGTGCCAGCAGCCATGTCGTCGCGGAGACCCAGTACTTC. The chain links TRBV7-2 to TRBJ2-5; D is undetermined. This CDR3 contains 13 residues. The germline V and J ends were trimmed by 5 bases and 5 bases, with 12 bases remaining between them. The germline V gene encodes CDR1 SGHTA and CDR2 FQGNSA.

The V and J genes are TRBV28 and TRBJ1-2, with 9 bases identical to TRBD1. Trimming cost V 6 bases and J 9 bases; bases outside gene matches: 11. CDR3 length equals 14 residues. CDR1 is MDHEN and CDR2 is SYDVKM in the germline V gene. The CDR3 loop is CASRSPGQGMSYTF. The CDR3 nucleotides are TGTGCCAGCAGGTCTCCGGGACAGGGTATGAGCTACACCTTC.

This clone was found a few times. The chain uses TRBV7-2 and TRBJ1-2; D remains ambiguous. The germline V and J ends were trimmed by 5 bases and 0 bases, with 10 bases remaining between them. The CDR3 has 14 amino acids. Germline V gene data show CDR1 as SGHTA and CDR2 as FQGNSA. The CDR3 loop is CASSQISANYGYTF. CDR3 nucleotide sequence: TGTGCCAGCAGCCAGATTTCAGCTAACTATGGCTACACCTTC.

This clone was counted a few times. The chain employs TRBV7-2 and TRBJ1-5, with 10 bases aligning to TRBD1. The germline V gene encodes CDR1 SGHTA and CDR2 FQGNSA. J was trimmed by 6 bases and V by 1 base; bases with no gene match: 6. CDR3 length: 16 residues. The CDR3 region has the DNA TGTGCCAGCAGCTTAGGTTTGCGGACAGGGGGTCAGCCCCAGCATTTT. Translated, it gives CASSLGLRTGGQPQHF.

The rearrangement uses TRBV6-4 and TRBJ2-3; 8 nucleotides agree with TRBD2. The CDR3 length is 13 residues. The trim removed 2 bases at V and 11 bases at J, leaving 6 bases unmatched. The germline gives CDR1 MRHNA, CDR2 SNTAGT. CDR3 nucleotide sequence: TGTGCCAGCAGTGACGGAGCGGGAGCTGTGCAGTATTTT. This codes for CASSDGAGAVQYF.

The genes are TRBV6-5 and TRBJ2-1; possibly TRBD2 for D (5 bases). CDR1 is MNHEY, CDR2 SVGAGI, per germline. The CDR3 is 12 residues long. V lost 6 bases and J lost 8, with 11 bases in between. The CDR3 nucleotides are TGTGCCAGCAGCCTTACCGGGGATGAGCAGTTCTTC. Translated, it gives CASSLTGDEQFF.

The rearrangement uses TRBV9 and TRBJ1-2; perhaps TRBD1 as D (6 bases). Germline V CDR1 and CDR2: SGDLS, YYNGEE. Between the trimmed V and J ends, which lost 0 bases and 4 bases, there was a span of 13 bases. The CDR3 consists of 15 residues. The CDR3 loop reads CASSVGATGSYGYTF. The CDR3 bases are TGTGCCAGCAGCGTAGGTGCGACAGGTTCCTATGGCTACACCTTC.

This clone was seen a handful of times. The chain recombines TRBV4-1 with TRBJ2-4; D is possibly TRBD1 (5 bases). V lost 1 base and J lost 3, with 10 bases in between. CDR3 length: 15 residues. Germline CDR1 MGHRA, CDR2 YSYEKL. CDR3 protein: CASSQAGNGKNIQYF. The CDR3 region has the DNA TGCGCCAGCAGCCAAGCAGGGAACGGCAAAAACATTCAGTACTTC.

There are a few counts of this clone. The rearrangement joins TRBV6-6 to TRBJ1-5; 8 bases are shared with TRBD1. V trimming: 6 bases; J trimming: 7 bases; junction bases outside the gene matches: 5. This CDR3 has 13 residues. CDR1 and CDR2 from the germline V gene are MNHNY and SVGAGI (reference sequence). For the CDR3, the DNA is TGTGCCAGCAGGACGACAGGGGAACAGCCCCAGCATTTT. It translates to CASRTTGEQPQHF.

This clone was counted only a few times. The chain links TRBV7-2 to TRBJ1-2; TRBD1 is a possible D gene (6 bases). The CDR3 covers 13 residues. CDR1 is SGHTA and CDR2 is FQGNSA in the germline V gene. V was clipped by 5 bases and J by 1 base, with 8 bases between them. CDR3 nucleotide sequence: TGTGCCAGCAGCCTGGACAGTAACTATGGCTACACCTTC. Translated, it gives CASSLDSNYGYTF.

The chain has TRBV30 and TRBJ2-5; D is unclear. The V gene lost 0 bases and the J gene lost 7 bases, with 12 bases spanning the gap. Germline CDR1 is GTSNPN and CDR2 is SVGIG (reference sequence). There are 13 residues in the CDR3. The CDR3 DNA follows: TGTGCCTGGAGTGTAGCTAGGAGTGGGACCCAGTACTTC. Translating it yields CAWSVARSGTQYF.

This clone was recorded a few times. In DNA, the CDR3 is TGTGCCTGGAGCCGGGGTACGAACACTGAAGCTTTCTTT. It is translated as CAWSRGTNTEAFF. The genes are TRBV30 and TRBJ1-1; D is unclear. Germline V gene lookup returns CDR1 GTSNPN and CDR2 SVGIG (reference sequence). Between the trimmed V and J ends, which lost 3 bases and 1 base, there was a span of 9 bases. This CDR3 has 13 residues.

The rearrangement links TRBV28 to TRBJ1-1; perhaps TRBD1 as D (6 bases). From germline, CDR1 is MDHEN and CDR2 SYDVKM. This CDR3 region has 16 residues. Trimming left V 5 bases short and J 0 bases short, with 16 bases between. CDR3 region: CASSPQTGSMNTEAFF. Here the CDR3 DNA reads TGTGCCAGCAGTCCCCAGACAGGAAGCATGAACACTGAAGCTTTCTTT.

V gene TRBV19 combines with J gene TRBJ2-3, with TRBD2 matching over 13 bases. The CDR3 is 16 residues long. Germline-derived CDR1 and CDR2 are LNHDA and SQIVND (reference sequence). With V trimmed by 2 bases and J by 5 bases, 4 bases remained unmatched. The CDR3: CASSIRTSGSGDTQYF. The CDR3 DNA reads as TGTGCCAGTAGTATACGGACTAGCGGGAGTGGAGATACGCAGTATTTT.

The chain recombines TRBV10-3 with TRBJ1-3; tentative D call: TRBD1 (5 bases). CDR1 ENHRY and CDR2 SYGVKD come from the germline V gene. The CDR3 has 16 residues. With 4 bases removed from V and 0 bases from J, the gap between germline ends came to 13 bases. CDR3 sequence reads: CAISAQAPNSGNTIYF. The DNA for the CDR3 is TGTGCCATCAGTGCACAGGCCCCTAACTCTGGAAACACCATATATTTT.